This TCR beta chain is from a study of blood T cell repertoires in COVID-19. About the study: Specimens from acute and convalescent COVID-19 originated in the United States, Italy and Spain. Nucleic acid was either cDNA or gDNA, and it came from T cells, B-cell-depleted T cells, or PBMCs.

Original data processing: It was from reference gene primer amplification that nucleated cell counts were estimated. Some clones are missing from TCRdb's copy, which holds only in-frame ones; the method was immunoSEQ multiplex PCR. Clonal size and the V and J genes are those of that table, whereas D and trimming came from the DNA. The sample has 240,000 or so clones; over 75% are singletons. Germline lookup yields CDR1 SGHAT and CDR2 FQNNGV. This CDR3 contains 16 residues. Trimming at V came to 1 base and at J to 2 bases, leaving 5 bases not matched to a gene. This chain uses TRBV11-2 with TRBJ2-7, with TRBD1 matching 10 bases. This TCR derives from a man aged 30-40 years who had recovered from COVID-19. Sample: peripheral blood. This CDR3 is CASSLVGTGDPYEQYF. CDR3 DNA sequence: TGTGCCAGCAGCTTAGTTGGGACAGGGGACCCCTACGAGCAGTACTTC.